A selection of T cell receptor beta chains follows, all from one sample in a study of blood T cell repertoires in COVID-19. TCRdb's table, derived via immunoSEQ multiplex PCR, lists solely in-frame clones and lacks some. This table holds roughly 160,000 clones, approximately 84% found once. Source material: PBMCs or T cells enriched from blood (not recorded which). All receptors derive from a man in his fifties or sixties who had recovered from COVID-19. Each CDR3 is given with its conserved first and last residue. Each record gives: D gene, J gene, V gene, clone size, CDR3 protein, CDR3 DNA. D genes are given only for firm matches. The listing skips clone size in some rows; elsewhere it reads once, few, many or a size class.

>TRBD2|TRBJ2-1|TRBV10-3|NA
CAISQRTSGGSYNEQFF
TGTGCCATCAGTCAACGGACTAGCGGGGGTTCCTACAATGAGCAGTTCTTC
>NA|TRBJ1-2|TRBV19|NA
CASSVQGPRNYGYTF
TGTGCCAGTAGTGTACAGGGCCCTCGTAACTATGGCTACACCTTC
>TRBD1|TRBJ2-3|TRBV11-2|NA
CASSLTTGLTDTQYF
TGTGCCAGCAGCTTAACGACAGGGTTAACAGATACGCAGTATTTT
>NA|TRBJ1-5|TRBV4-3|NA
CASSQEWGGNQPQHF
TGCGCCAGCAGCCAAGAATGGGGAGGCAATCAGCCCCAGCATTTT
>TRBD1|TRBJ1-4|TRBV27|NA
CASSLGTGSNEKLFF
TGTGCCAGCAGTTTGGGGACAGGGAGTAATGAAAAACTGTTTTTT
>TRBD1|TRBJ2-3|TRBV18|NA
CASSPTGGTDTQYF
TGTGCCAGCTCACCGACAGGGGGGACAGATACGCAGTATTTT
>TRBD2|TRBJ2-3|TRBV10-3|NA
CAISEGTSGGGTDTQYF
TGTGCCATCAGTGAGGGGACTAGCGGGGGGGGCACAGATACGCAGTATTTT
>NA|TRBJ2-3|TRBV5-1|NA
CASSLGENTDTQYF
TGCGCCAGCAGCTTAGGGGAAAACACAGATACGCAGTATTTT
>TRBD1|TRBJ1-3|TRBV6-4|NA
CASSDSRGPRADSGNTIYF
TGTGCCAGCAGTGACTCGAGGGGGCCGCGGGCCGACTCTGGAAACACCATATATTTT
>NA|TRBJ2-3|TRBV5-5|NA
CASSPQGTDTQYF
TGTGCCAGCAGCCCGCAGGGGACAGATACGCAGTATTTT
>TRBD2|TRBJ2-1|TRBV7-2|NA
CASSLVAGGYNEQFF
TGTGCCAGCAGCTTAGTTGCGGGAGGATACAATGAGCAGTTCTTC
>NA|TRBJ2-7|TRBV7-2|NA
CASSLDDSKSYEQYF
TGTGCCAGCAGCTTAGATGATAGCAAATCCTACGAGCAGTACTTC
>NA|TRBJ2-3|TRBV28|NA
CASRGVRGAFTDTQYF
TGTGCCAGCCGCGGGGTCCGGGGGGCATTCACAGATACGCAGTATTTT
>NA|TRBJ2-7|TRBV7-9|few
CASSLERRTYEQYF
TGTGCCAGCAGCTTAGAGCGGCGGACCTACGAGCAGTACTTC
>NA|TRBJ1-6|TRBV11-2|NA
CASSLGGGELSPLHF
TGTGCCAGCAGCTTGGGGGGGGGCGAATTATCACCCCTCCACTTT
>NA|TRBJ2-5|TRBV9|few
CASSVDNSPLETQYF
TGTGCCAGCAGCGTAGATAACAGCCCACTGGAGACCCAGTACTTC
>TRBD1|TRBJ2-3|TRBV6-1|NA
CASSDSRGRTDTQYF
TGTGCCAGCAGTGATTCGAGGGGGCGCACAGATACGCAGTATTTT
>TRBD1|TRBJ1-5|TRBV9|medium-sized
CASSPGQGHQPQHF
TGTGCCAGCAGCCCAGGACAGGGCCATCAGCCCCAGCATTTT
>NA|TRBJ2-7|TRBV21-1|NA
CASTKPGTTGDYEQYF
TGTGCCAGCACCAAGCCGGGGACCACGGGAGACTACGAGCAGTACTTC
>TRBD2|TRBJ2-3|TRBV6-1|few
CASSDRSGGAGDTQYF
TGTGCCAGCAGTGATCGTAGCGGGGGGGCGGGAGATACGCAGTATTTT
>TRBD2|TRBJ2-3|TRBV9|NA
CASSVESSGGRDTQYF
TGTGCCAGCAGCGTAGAGTCTAGCGGGGGTCGGGATACGCAGTATTTT
>TRBD1|TRBJ1-3|TRBV6-4|NA
CASSDSQGASGNTIYF
TGTGCCAGCAGTGACTCGCAGGGGGCCTCTGGAAACACCATATATTTT
>TRBD1|TRBJ1-2|TRBV13|NA
CASSLRKQGAVIYGYTF
TGTGCCAGCAGCTTAAGGAAGCAGGGGGCGGTTATCTATGGCTACACCTTC
>NA|TRBJ1-4|TRBV19|NA
CASSRGWGEKLFF
TGTGCCAGTTCGAGAGGGTGGGGTGAAAAACTGTTTTTT
>TRBD1|TRBJ2-3|TRBV29-1|NA
CSVGLRTGVADTQYF
TGCAGCGTTGGTTTGAGGACAGGGGTCGCAGATACGCAGTATTTT
>NA|TRBJ2-7|TRBV24-1|NA
CATSDSGSHEQYF
TGTGCCACCAGTGATTCAGGGTCCCACGAGCAGTACTTC
>NA|TRBJ1-2|TRBV5-4|NA
CASSLDVQGPYGYTF
TGTGCCAGCAGCTTGGATGTGCAGGGTCCCTATGGCTACACCTTC
>NA|TRBJ1-3|TRBV18|NA
CASSPRDNSGNTIYF
TGTGCCAGCTCCCCACGGGACAACTCTGGAAACACCATATATTTT
>NA|TRBJ1-2|TRBV19|NA
CASSRGQDFNYGYTF
TGTGCCAGTAGTAGGGGGCAGGACTTTAACTATGGCTACACCTTC
>NA|TRBJ2-3|TRBV24-1|NA
CATSEPTGSTDTQYF
TGTGCCACCAGTGAACCAACAGGGAGCACAGATACGCAGTATTTT
>NA|TRBJ2-7|TRBV7-9|few
CASSYSTYEQYF
TGTGCCAGCAGCTATTCAACCTACGAGCAGTACTTC
>NA|TRBJ2-7|TRBV29-1|few
CSVGGRTYEQYF
TGCAGCGTTGGAGGCCGTACCTACGAGCAGTACTTC
>NA|TRBJ2-5|TRBV19|NA
CATRDIGSISQYF
TGTGCCACAAGGGACATTGGATCCATATCCCAGTACTTC
>TRBD1|TRBJ1-2|TRBV5-6|NA
CASSPGTGATYGYTF
TGTGCCAGCAGCCCCGGGACAGGGGCGACCTATGGCTACACCTTC
>NA|TRBJ1-5|TRBV11-2|few
CASSLQDRGQPQHF
TGTGCCAGCAGCTTACAAGACAGAGGTCAACCCCAGCATTTT
>TRBD1|TRBJ1-3|TRBV11-2|NA
CASSLGTGNRPIYF
TGTGCCAGCAGCTTAGGGACAGGGAATCGTCCCATATATTTT
>NA|TRBJ2-2|TRBV6-6|NA
CASITTWGHWGGELFF
TGTGCCAGCATCACTACGTGGGGGCATTGGGGAGGGGAGCTGTTTTTT
>TRBD2|TRBJ2-1|TRBV5-6|NA
CASTGGIPPGNEQFF
TGTGCCAGCACCGGGGGGATCCCGCCAGGCAATGAGCAGTTCTTC
>NA|TRBJ1-5|TRBV4-1|NA
CASSRTYRVGQPQHF
TGCGCCAGCAGCCGGACATACAGGGTTGGTCAGCCCCAGCATTTT
>NA|TRBJ1-3|TRBV12-3/TRBV12-4|NA
CASSLAIGNTIYF
TGTGCCAGCAGTTTGGCCATAGGAAACACCATATATTTT
>TRBD2|TRBJ2-1|TRBV6-5|NA
CASRETSGGYNEQFF
TGTGCCAGCAGAGAGACTAGCGGGGGGTACAATGAGCAGTTCTTC
>TRBD2|TRBJ2-7|TRBV4-1|NA
CASSLTSGAPGEQYF
TGCGCCAGCAGCCTGACTAGCGGGGCTCCTGGAGAGCAGTACTTC
>NA|TRBJ1-6|TRBV12-3/TRBV12-4|NA
CASSISGGPLHF
TGTGCCAGCAGTATCAGCGGGGGTCCCCTCCACTTT
>NA|TRBJ2-3|TRBV7-3|NA
CASSLLGHSTDTQYF
TGTGCCAGCAGCTTACTGGGACACAGCACAGATACGCAGTATTTT
>TRBD1|TRBJ1-5|TRBV6-4|NA
CASLPADRCHNQPQHF
TGTGCCAGCCTCCCTGCGGACAGGTGCCACAATCAGCCCCAGCATTTT
>TRBD1|TRBJ2-5|TRBV6-1|NA
CASSGALDRNEETQYF
TGTGCCAGCAGTGGAGCGCTGGACAGGAACGAAGAGACCCAGTACTTC
>NA|TRBJ2-2|TRBV5-1|NA
CASARGATGELFF
TGCGCCAGCGCTCGGGGGGCCACCGGGGAGCTGTTTTTT
>NA|TRBJ1-1|TRBV12-3/TRBV12-4|NA
CASSLRTSTEAFF
TGTGCCAGCAGTTTAAGAACGAGCACTGAAGCTTTCTTT
>TRBD1|TRBJ1-5|TRBV19|NA
CASSRDRLNQPQHF
TGTGCCAGTAGTCGGGACAGGCTCAATCAGCCCCAGCATTTT
>NA|TRBJ2-3|TRBV9|NA
CASSIKAQGSDTQYF
TGTGCCAGCAGCATCAAAGCGCAGGGTTCTGATACGCAGTATTTT